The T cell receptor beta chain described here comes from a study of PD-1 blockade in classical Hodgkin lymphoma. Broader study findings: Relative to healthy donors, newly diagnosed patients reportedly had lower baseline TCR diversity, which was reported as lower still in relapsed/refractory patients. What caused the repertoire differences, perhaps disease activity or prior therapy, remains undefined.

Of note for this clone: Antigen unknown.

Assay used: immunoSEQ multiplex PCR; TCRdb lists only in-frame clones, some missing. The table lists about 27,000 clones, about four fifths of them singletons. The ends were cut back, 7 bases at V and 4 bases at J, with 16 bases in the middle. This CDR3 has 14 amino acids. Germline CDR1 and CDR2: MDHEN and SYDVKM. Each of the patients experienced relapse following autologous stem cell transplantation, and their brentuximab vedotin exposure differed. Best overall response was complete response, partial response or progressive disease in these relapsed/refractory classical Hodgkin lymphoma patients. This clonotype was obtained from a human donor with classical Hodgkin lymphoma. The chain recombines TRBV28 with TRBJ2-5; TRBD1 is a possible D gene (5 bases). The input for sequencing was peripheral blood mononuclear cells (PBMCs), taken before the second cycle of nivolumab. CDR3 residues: CASTTVQGVETQYF. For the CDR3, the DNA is TGTGCCAGCACCACCGTGCAGGGCGTAGAGACCCAGTACTTC.